This passage covers 19 T cell receptor beta chains from one sample sequenced in a study of blood T cell repertoires in COVID-19. Assay: immunoSEQ multiplex PCR; the TCRdb copy retains only in-frame clones and omits some. This table holds roughly 79,000 clones, roughly 84% found once. Sequencing was performed on peripheral blood. Receptors originate from a man in his fifties or sixties with acute or convalescent COVID-19.

J is TRBJ2-1 and V is TRBV11-3, with 11 positions matching TRBD2. Losses at the gene ends were 6 bases for V and 4 bases for J; bases not matched to a gene: 11. From germline, CDR1 is SGHNT and CDR2 YENEEA. There are 17 residues in the CDR3. CDR3 residues: CASSQNGLAGRYNEQFF. The CDR3 coding sequence is TGTGCCAGCAGTCAAAACGGACTAGCGGGTCGATACAATGAGCAGTTCTTC.

The V gene is TRBV29-1, the J gene TRBJ1-1; the match to TRBD1 covers 12 bases. Germline V lookup: CDR1 SQVTM, CDR2 ANQGSEA. The V segment lost 7 bases and the J segment 6 bases; nucleotides outside the gene matches: 9. The CDR3 covers 14 residues. The CDR3 nucleotides read TGCAGCGCAGGGACAGGGGGCCGAGGGGCTGAAGCTTTCTTT. Translated: CSAGTGGRGAEAFF.

V and J are TRBV19 and TRBJ1-2; D is ambiguous. Looked up from germline, CDR1 is LNHDA and CDR2 is SQIVND (reference sequence). Trimming left V 3 bases short and J 0 bases short, with 8 bases between. The CDR3 length is 14 residues. CDR3: CASSIRTANYGYTF. In nucleotides, the CDR3 is TGTGCCAGTAGTATCCGAACAGCTAACTATGGCTACACCTTC.

The chain carries TRBV24-1 and TRBJ1-2; a possible D gene is TRBD1 (5 bases). V lost 6 bases and J lost 6, with 10 bases in between. From germline, CDR1 is KGHDR and CDR2 SFDVKD. The CDR3 spans 12 residues. Here the CDR3 DNA reads TGTGCCACCAGTCAGGGCCGGGATGGCTACACCTTC. Protein: CATSQGRDGYTF.

The genes are TRBV4-2 and TRBJ2-7, with a tentative D call TRBD1 (6 bases). V was pared by 0 bases and J by 2 bases, with 14 bases between. The CDR3 is made up of 16 amino acids. Germline V gene sequence: CDR1 LGHNA, CDR2 YNFKEQ. CDR3 in amino acids: CASSQEGRDKPYEQYF. The CDR3 DNA is TGTGCCAGCAGCCAAGAGGGCCGGGACAAACCCTACGAGCAGTACTTC.

The chain couples TRBV11-3 to TRBJ2-7; 7 nucleotides agree with TRBD1. There are 15 residues in the CDR3. After removal of 4 bases from V and 6 bases from J, the junction contained 12 bases not matched to a gene. Germline V gene sequence: CDR1 SGHNT, CDR2 YENEEA. The CDR3 DNA follows: TGTGCCAGCAGCTCCCGACAGGGTGGTCGCTCCGAGCAGTACTTC. Its translation: CASSSRQGGRSEQYF.

CDR3 DNA: TGTGCCAGCAGCACTGAGGGTTACGAGCAGTACTTC. Translating gives CASSTEGYEQYF. The chain combines TRBV27 with TRBJ2-7; perhaps TRBD2 as D (5 bases). Trimming cost V 6 bases and J 4 bases, with 10 bases left between them. The germline V gene encodes CDR1 MNHEY and CDR2 SMNVEV (reference sequence). The CDR3 extends over 12 amino acids.

This rearrangement joins TRBV18 to TRBJ2-7; tentatively, D is TRBD1 (6 bases). V was clipped by 3 bases and J by 2 bases, with 14 bases between them. In germline, CDR1 is KGHSH, CDR2 LQKENI. The CDR3 extends over 15 amino acids. The CDR3 is CASSPEEQGTYEQYF. Written as DNA, the CDR3 is TGTGCCAGCTCACCGGAGGAACAGGGAACCTACGAGCAGTACTTC.

The chain recombines TRBV7-9 with TRBJ2-3; 10 bases match TRBD2. Trimming at V came to 5 bases and at J to 0 bases, leaving 5 bases not matched to a gene. CDR1 is SEHNR and CDR2 is FQNEAQ in the germline V gene (reference sequence). This CDR3 contains 16 residues. CDR3 sequence: CASSPAGGLSTDTQYF. DNA of the CDR3: TGTGCCAGCAGCCCAGCGGGAGGGTTAAGCACAGATACGCAGTATTTT.

This clone was counted a single time. The chain uses TRBV24-1 and TRBJ2-2; 12 bases are a match to TRBD1. The germline gives CDR1 KGHDR, CDR2 SFDVKD. This CDR3 is built from 15 residues. With 7 bases clipped from V and 6 bases from J, the junction kept 5 bases outside the gene matches. In DNA form, the CDR3 reads TGTGCCACCAGATCCGGGACAGGGGGCTCCGGGGAGCTGTTTTTT. It codes for CATRSGTGGSGELFF.

CDR3 nucleotide sequence: TGTGCCAGTAGTATCTCCACAGGGAATGAAAAACTGTTTTTT. Translating gives CASSISTGNEKLFF. This chain links TRBV19 with TRBJ1-4; D is perhaps TRBD1 (6 bases). Germline assignment: CDR1 LNHDA and CDR2 SQIVND (reference sequence). The CDR3 is made up of 14 amino acids. V gave up 3 bases and J gave up 5 bases, with 10 bases separating them.

This clone is a singleton in its sample. J is TRBJ1-6 and V is TRBV7-6, with 11 bases aligning to TRBD1. Per the germline V gene, CDR1 is SGHVS and CDR2 is FNYEAQ. V lost 3 bases, J lost 0 bases, and 10 bases stayed unmatched. CDR3 size: 20 residues. This CDR3 reads CASSLDRDRGFSSYNSPLHF. The CDR3 nucleotides are TGTGCCAGCAGCTTGGACCGGGACAGGGGGTTCAGCTCCTATAATTCACCCCTCCACTTT.

The chain combines TRBV2 with TRBJ2-5, with D possibly matching TRBD1 (7 bases). Germline V gene sequence: CDR1 SNHLY, CDR2 FYNNEI. Trimming took 6 bases from V and 5 from J, leaving 10 bases between them. The CDR3 is 12 amino acids. CDR3 nucleotides: TGTGCCAGCAGCAGGGGGGTTGAGACCCAGTACTTC. Protein product: CASSRGVETQYF. Based on the CDR3 plus reference TRBV2 and TRBJ2-5, the full variable domain is EPEVTQTPSHQVTQMGQEVILRCVPISNHLYFYWYRQILGQKVEFLVSFYNNEISEKSEIFDDQFSVERPDGSNFTLKIRSTKLEDSAMYFCASSRGVETQYFGPGTRLLVL.

This chain joins TRBV29-1 and TRBJ1-4; D gene ambiguous. Deletions cut 3 bases from V and 5 bases from J, with 4 bases between. The CDR3 covers 11 residues. CDR1 SQVTM and CDR2 ANQGSEA come from the germline V gene. The CDR3 is CSVEGNEKLFF. Here the CDR3 DNA reads TGCAGCGTTGAGGGCAATGAAAAACTGTTTTTT.

J is TRBJ2-3 and V is TRBV7-8; TRBD2 might be the D (5 bases). The V end was cut by 2 bases, the J end by 2 bases, with 11 bases between. The CDR3 runs to 15 residues. Germline lookup yields CDR1 SGHVS and CDR2 FQNEAQ. The CDR3 DNA is TGTGCCAGCAGCTTAAGAGCGGACCCCACAGATACGCAGTATTTT. Amino acids: CASSLRADPTDTQYF.

The chain combines TRBV5-3 with TRBJ2-3; TRBD2 is a possible D gene (7 bases). TRBV5-3 is an ORF, with its function uncertain. The V and J ends lost 7 bases and 3 bases respectively, with 12 bases between them. The CDR3 totals 13 residues. CDR3 coding DNA: TGTGCCAGACCAGGGGAGGGGACAGATACGCAGTATTTT. This sequence encodes CARPGEGTDTQYF.

This rearrangement joins TRBV7-9 to TRBJ2-1, with 9 positions matching TRBD2. V shed 4 bases, J shed 1 base, and the junction held 8 bases outside the gene matches. The germline V gene has CDR1 SEHNR and CDR2 FQNEAQ (reference sequence). There are 17 residues in the CDR3. The CDR3: CASSSRRLAESYNEQFF. CDR3 nucleotides: TGTGCCAGCAGCTCGCGTCGACTAGCGGAGTCCTACAATGAGCAGTTCTTC.

This rearrangement joins TRBV29-1 to TRBJ1-1, with a possible D match to TRBD1 (6 bases). The CDR3 extends over 15 amino acids. V gave up 7 bases and J gave up 0 bases, with 18 bases separating them. Germline values: CDR1 SQVTM, CDR2 ANQGSEA. The CDR3, as DNA: TGCAGCGCACAAACAGGGAATTATCTGAACACTGAAGCTTTCTTT. It encodes CSAQTGNYLNTEAFF.

V is TRBV15 and J is TRBJ1-4; the match to TRBD1 covers 7 bases. The germline V gene has CDR1 LNHNV and CDR2 YYDKDF (reference sequence). The ends lost 4 bases at V and 15 bases at J; junction bases unmatched: 11. The length of the CDR3 is 13 residues. CDR3 DNA sequence: TGTGCCACCAGCACCGATCATAACGGACAGGTGTTTTTT. Residues: CATSTDHNGQVFF. Using reference TRBV15 and TRBJ1-4 for the parts outside the CDR3, the full variable domain is DAMVIQNPRYQVTQFGKPVTLSCSQTLNHNVMYWYQQKSSQAPKLLFHYYDKDFNNEADTPDNFQSRRPNTSFCFLDIRSPGLGDTAMYLCATSTDHNGQVFFGSGTQLSVL.